This TCR beta chain was profiled in a study of technical replicates of blood from a few donors. V was clipped by 2 bases and J by 2 bases, with 14 bases between them. The CDR3 is 16 residues long. Germline assignment: CDR1 SGHDT and CDR2 YYEEEE. Clones were sequenced by immunoSEQ multiplex PCR, and TCRdb holds only the in-frame ones, with some missing. The sample contains roughly 85,000 clones, approximately 93% of which appear only once. The chain links TRBV5-6 to TRBJ1-5; the D gene is possibly TRBD1 (6 bases). This receptor was obtained from a human donor in good health. Sequencing was carried out using T cells isolated from PBMCs. CDR3 amino acids: CASSFFIYRGNQPQHF. In DNA form, the CDR3 reads TGTGCCAGCAGCTTTTTTATCTACAGGGGCAATCAGCCCCAGCATTTT.